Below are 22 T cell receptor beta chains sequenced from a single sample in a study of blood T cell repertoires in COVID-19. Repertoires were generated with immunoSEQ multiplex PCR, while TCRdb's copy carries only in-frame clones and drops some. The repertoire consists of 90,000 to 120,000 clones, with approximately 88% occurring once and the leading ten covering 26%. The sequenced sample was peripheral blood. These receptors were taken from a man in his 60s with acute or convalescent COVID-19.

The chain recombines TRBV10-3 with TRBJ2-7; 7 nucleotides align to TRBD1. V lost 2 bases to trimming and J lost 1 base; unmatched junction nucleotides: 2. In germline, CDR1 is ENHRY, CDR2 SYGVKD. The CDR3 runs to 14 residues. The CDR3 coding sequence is TGTGCCATCAGTGAGACAGGGGCATCCTACGAGCAGTACGTC. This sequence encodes CAISETGASYEQYV.

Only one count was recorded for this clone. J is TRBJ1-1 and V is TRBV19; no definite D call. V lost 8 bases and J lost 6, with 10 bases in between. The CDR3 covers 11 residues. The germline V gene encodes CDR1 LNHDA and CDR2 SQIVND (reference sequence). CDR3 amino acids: CASFSGAEAFF. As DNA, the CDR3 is TGTGCCAGTTTTTCCGGGGCTGAAGCTTTCTTT.

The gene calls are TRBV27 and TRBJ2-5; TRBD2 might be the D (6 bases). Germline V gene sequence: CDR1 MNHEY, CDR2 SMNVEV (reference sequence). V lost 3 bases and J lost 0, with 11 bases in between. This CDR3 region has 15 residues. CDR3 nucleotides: TGTGCCAGCAGTTTCTTGGGGGGAAACCAAGAGACCCAGTACTTC. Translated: CASSFLGGNQETQYF.

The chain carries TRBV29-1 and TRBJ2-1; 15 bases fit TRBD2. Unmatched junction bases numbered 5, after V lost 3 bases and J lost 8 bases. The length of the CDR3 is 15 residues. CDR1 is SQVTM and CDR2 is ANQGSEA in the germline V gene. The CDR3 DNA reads TGCAGCGTTGACGGACTAGCGGGAGGGCCGGATGAGCAGTTCTTC. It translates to CSVDGLAGGPDEQFF.

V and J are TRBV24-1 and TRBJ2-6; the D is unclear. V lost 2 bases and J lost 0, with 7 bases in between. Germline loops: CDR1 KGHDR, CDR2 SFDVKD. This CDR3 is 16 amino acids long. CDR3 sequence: CATSDSRPSGANVLTF. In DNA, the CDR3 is TGTGCCACCAGTGATTCGCGGCCCTCTGGGGCCAACGTCCTGACTTTC.

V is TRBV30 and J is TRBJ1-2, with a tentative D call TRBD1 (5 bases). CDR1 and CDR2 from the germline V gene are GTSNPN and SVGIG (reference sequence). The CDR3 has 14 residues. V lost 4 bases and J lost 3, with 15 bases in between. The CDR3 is CAWKVEGAYYGYTF. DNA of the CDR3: TGTGCCTGGAAGGTCGAAGGGGCTTACTATGGCTACACCTTC.

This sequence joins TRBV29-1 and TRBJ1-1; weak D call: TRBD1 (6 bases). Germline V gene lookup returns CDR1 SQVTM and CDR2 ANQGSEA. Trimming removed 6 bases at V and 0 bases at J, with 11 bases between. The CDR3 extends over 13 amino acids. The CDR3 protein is CSVGGGLNTEAFF. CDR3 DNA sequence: TGCAGCGTAGGGGGGGGTTTGAACACTGAAGCTTTCTTT.

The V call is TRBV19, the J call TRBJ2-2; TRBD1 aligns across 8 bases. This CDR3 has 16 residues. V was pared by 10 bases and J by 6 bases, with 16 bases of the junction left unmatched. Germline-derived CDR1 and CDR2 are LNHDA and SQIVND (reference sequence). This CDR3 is CATSPSGRGQAGELFF. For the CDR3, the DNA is TGTGCCACCTCGCCCTCCGGCAGGGGGCAAGCCGGGGAGCTGTTTTTT.

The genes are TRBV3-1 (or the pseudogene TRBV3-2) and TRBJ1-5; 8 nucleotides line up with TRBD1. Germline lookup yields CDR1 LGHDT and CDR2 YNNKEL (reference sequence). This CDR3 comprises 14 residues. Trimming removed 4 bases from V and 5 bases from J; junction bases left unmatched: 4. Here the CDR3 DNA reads TGTGCCAGCAGCCGACAGGGGAGGCATCAGCCCCAGCATTTT. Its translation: CASSRQGRHQPQHF.

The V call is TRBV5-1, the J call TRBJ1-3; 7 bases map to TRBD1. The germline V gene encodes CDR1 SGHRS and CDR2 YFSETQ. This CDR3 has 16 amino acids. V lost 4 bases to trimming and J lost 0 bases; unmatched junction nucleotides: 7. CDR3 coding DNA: TGCGCCAGCAGCCCGGGACAGCTCATCTCTGGAAACACCATATATTTT. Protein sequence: CASSPGQLISGNTIYF.

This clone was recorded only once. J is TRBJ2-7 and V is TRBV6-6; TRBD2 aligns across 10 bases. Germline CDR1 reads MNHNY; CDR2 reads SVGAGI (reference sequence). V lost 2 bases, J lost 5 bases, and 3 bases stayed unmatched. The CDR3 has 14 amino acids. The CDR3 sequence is CASSYGLAGDEQYV. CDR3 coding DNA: TGTGCCAGCAGTTACGGCCTAGCGGGAGACGAGCAGTACGTC.

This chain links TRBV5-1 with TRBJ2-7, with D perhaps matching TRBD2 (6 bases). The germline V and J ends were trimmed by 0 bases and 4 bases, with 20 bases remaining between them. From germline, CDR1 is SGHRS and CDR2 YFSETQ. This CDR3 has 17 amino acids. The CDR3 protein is CASSLGAWGERSYEQYF. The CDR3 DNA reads TGCGCCAGCAGCTTGGGAGCCTGGGGGGAGAGGTCTTACGAGCAGTACTTC.

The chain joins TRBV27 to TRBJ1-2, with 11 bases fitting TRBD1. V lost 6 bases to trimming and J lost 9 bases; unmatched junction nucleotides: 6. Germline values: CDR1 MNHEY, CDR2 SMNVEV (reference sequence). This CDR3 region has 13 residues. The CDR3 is CASSPGTGGSYTF. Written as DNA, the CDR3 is TGTGCCAGCAGCCCCGGGACAGGGGGGAGCTACACCTTC.

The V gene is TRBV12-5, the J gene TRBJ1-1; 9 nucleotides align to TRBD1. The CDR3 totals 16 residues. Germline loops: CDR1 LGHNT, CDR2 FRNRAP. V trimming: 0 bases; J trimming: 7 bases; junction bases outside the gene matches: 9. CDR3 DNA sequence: TGTGCTAGTGGTTTGGTTACAGGGGGCGGGTCACGTGAAGCTTTCTTT. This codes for CASGLVTGGGSREAFF.

CDR3 DNA: TGTGCCACCAGTGGGACGGACAGCAACAATGAGCAGTTCTTC. This translates into CATSGTDSNNEQFF. The V and J genes are TRBV24-1 and TRBJ2-1; perhaps TRBD1 as D (6 bases). The germline V gene has CDR1 KGHDR and CDR2 SFDVKD. CDR3 length: 14 residues. The V end lost 5 bases, the J end lost 5 bases, and 12 bases lay between the germline ends.

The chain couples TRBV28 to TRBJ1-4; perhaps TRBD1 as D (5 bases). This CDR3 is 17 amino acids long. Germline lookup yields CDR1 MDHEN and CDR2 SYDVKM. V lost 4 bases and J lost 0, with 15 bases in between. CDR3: CASSSLGRGTTNEKLFF. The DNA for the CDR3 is TGTGCCAGCAGTTCTTTGGGGAGGGGCACAACTAATGAAAAACTGTTTTTT.

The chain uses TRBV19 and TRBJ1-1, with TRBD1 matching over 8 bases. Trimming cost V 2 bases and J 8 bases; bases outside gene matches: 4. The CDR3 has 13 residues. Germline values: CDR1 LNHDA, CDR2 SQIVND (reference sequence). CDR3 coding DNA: TGTGCCAGTAGTATACGGACAGGGAAAGAAGCTTTCTTT. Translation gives CASSIRTGKEAFF.

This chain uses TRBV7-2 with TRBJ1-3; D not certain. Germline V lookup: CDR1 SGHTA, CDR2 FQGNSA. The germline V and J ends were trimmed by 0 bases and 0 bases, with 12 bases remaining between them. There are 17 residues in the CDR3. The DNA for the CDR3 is TGTGCCAGCAGCTTAGCTCCGGCCCGGAGCTCTGGAAACACCATATATTTT. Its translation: CASSLAPARSSGNTIYF. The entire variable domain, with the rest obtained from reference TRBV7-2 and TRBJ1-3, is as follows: GAGVSQSPSNKVTEKGKDVELRCDPISGHTALYWYRQSLGQGLEFLIYFQGNSAPDKSGLPSDRFSAERTGGSVSTLTIQRTQQEDSAVYLCASSLAPARSSGNTIYFGEGSWLTVV.

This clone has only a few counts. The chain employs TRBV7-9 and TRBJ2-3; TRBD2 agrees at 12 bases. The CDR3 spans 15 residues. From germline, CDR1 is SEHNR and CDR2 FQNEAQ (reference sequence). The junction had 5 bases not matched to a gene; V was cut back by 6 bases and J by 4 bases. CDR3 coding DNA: TGTGCCAGCAGTCCGACTAGCGGGAGACCAGATACGCAGTATTTT. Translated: CASSPTSGRPDTQYF.

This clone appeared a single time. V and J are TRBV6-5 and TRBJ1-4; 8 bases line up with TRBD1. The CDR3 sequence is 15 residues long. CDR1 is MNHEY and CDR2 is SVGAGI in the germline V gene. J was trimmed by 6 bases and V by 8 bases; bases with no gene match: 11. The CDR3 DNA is TGTGCCAGCTCTTACAGGGGGTTTCAAGATGAAAAACTGTTTTTT. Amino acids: CASSYRGFQDEKLFF.

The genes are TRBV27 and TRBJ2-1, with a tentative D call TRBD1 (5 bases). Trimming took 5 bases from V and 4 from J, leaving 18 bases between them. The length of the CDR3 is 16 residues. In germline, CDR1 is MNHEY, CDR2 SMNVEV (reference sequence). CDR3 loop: CASSILRSRGYNEQFF. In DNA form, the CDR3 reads TGTGCCAGCAGTATACTCCGGTCAAGGGGTTACAATGAGCAGTTCTTC.

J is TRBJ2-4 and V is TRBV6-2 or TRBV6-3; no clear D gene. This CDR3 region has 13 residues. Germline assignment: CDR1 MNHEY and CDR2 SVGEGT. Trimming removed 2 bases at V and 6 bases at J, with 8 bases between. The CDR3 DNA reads TGTGCCAGCAGTTACGCTAGTACAAACATTCAGTACTTC. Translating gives CASSYASTNIQYF.